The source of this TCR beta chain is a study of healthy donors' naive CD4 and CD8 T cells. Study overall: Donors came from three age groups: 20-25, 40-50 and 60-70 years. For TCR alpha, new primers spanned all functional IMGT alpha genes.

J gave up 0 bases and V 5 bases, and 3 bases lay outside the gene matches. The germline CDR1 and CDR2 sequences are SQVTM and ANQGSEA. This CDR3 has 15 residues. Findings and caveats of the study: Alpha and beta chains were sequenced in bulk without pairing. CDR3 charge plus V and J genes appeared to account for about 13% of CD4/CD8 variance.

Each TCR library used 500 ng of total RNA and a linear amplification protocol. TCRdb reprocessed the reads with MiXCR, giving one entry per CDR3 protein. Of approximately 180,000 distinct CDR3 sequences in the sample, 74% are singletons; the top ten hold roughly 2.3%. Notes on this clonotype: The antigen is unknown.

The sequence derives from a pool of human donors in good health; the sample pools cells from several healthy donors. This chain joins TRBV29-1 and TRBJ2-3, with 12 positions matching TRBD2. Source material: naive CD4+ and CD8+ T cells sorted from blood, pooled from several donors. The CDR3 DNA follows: TGCAGCGTTCGAGGACTAGCGGGAAGCACAGATACGCAGTATTTT. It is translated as CSVRGLAGSTDTQYF.